Below are 13 T cell receptor beta chains sequenced from a single sample in a study of early T cells in non-severe SARS-CoV-2 infection (dated by TCRdb to the early 2020s). The library was built by means of 5' RACE. The sequencing machine was a NextSeq 500. Using fastp trimming at Q25 and MiXCR clonotype assembly, TCRdb reanalyzed the public sequencing data and kept in-frame beta chains. Every CDR3 protein is listed once, alongside the most common genes and DNA of its rows. This sample lists about 110,000 distinct CDR3 sequences; approximately 12% were detected once. The ten largest clonotypes hold about 7.6% of the sample. What was sequenced was whole blood. The receptor set was obtained from an adult who was a healthcare worker with PCR-confirmed SARS-CoV-2 infection or an uninfected control (not recorded which).

The J gene is TRBJ1-6, the V gene TRBV9; perhaps TRBD1 as D (5 bases). The CDR3 consists of 13 residues. V was trimmed by 2 bases and J by 10 bases, leaving 10 bases between them. Germline CDR1 is SGDLS and CDR2 is YYNGEE. CDR3 in amino acids: CASSVGPASPLHF. The CDR3 nucleotides are TGTGCCAGCAGCGTGGGACCGGCCTCACCCCTCCACTTT.

In its sample, this clonotype was seen many times. The chain has TRBV27 and TRBJ1-1; no firm D call. The V gene's germline CDR1 is MNHEY and CDR2 SMNVEV (reference sequence). The CDR3 runs to 12 residues. Trimming took off 3 bases at V and 6 bases at J, with 8 bases between the two ends. The CDR3 loop is CASSFPGAEAFF. DNA for the CDR3: TGTGCCAGCAGTTTCCCGGGTGCTGAAGCTTTCTTT.

A word on this clonotype: It is likely a read error, because the conserved phenylalanine at the end of the CDR3 is missing. This chain connects TRBV25-1 to TRBJ2-5, with 13 bases lining up with TRBD2. The J segment lost 5 bases and the V segment lost 4 bases, leaving 13 bases of the junction unmatched. CDR3 length: 18 residues. Germline assignment: CDR1 MGHDK and CDR2 SYGVNS. The CDR3 protein is CASSASGTSGTMGETQYS. CDR3 DNA sequence: TGTGCCAGCAGTGCCTCCGGGACTAGCGGGACAATGGGGGAGACCCAGTACTCC.

V gene TRBV12-3 or TRBV12-4 combines with J gene TRBJ2-3, with D perhaps given as TRBD1 or TRBD2 (5 bases each). CDR3 length: 13 amino acids. V was cut by 6 bases and J by 5 bases, with 12 bases left in between. The CDR3 loop is CASSAMGEDTQYF. The CDR3 DNA reads as TGTGCCAGCAGCGCTATGGGGGAAGATACGCAGTATTTT.

This clonotype was seen repeatedly, ten times or more. The chain uses TRBV20-1 and TRBJ2-5; 10 positions agree with TRBD2. V lost 4 bases and J lost 6; bases outside the gene matches: 5. Germline V gives CDR1 DFQATT, CDR2 SNEGSKA (reference sequence). The CDR3 contains 13 residues. The chain's CDR3 is CSATSGRIKTQYF. Written as DNA, the CDR3 is TGCAGTGCTACTAGCGGGAGAATTAAGACCCAGTACTTC.

This clonotype occurred a few times. The V gene is TRBV20-1, the J gene TRBJ2-4; D may match TRBD1 or TRBD2 (5 bases each). CDR1 DFQATT and CDR2 SNEGSKA come from the germline V gene (reference sequence). Trimming pared 0 bases from V and 2 bases from J, leaving 11 bases between. The CDR3 is 15 amino acids. The CDR3 here is CSARDAGTTKNIQYF. Written as DNA, the CDR3 is TGCAGTGCTAGAGACGCCGGGACGACCAAAAACATTCAGTACTTC.

This clonotype was observed a few times. The rearrangement links TRBV12-3 or TRBV12-4 to TRBJ1-2, with D unclear. The CDR3 is made up of 14 amino acids. The germline V and J ends were trimmed by 6 bases and 5 bases, with 16 bases remaining between them. The CDR3 DNA follows: TGTGCCAGCAGAGACGAGGGCTTATGGTATGGCTACACCTTC. It is translated as CASRDEGLWYGYTF.

This clonotype was found a few times. This chain uses TRBV9 with TRBJ2-5; D remains ambiguous. Trimming removed 0 bases at V and 0 bases at J, with 9 bases between. CDR1 SGDLS and CDR2 YYNGEE come from the germline V gene. This CDR3 contains 15 residues. CDR3 coding DNA: TGTGCCAGCAGCGTAGCATCGCGGTACCAAGAGACCCAGTACTTC. It is translated as CASSVASRYQETQYF.

This clonotype showed up many times. The J gene is TRBJ2-5, the V gene TRBV6-2 or TRBV6-3; perhaps TRBD2 as D (6 bases). This CDR3 has 14 residues. Trimming shortened V by 4 bases and J by 4 bases, and 13 bases separated the two germline ends. Germline V CDR1 and CDR2: MNHEY, SVGEGT. The CDR3 DNA reads as TGTGCCAGCAGTTCCGGGGGAAGGACAGAGACCCAGTACTTC. Translated, it gives CASSSGGRTETQYF.

There are a few counts of this clonotype. The chain joins TRBV12-3 or TRBV12-4 to TRBJ1-2; 7 nucleotides line up with TRBD1. The CDR3 has 14 residues. Trimming removed 5 bases from V and 7 bases from J; junction bases left unmatched: 10. CDR3 DNA sequence: TGTGCCAGCAGTCGAACTAGGACAGGAAGTGGCTACACCTTC. It yields the protein CASSRTRTGSGYTF.

The CDR3 sequence is CASSLYLRVGETQYF. The CDR3, as DNA: TGTGCCAGCAGTTTATACTTACGGGTTGGGGAGACCCAGTACTTC. V gene TRBV28 combines with J gene TRBJ2-5, with no clear D. The CDR3 has 15 amino acids. Trimming pared 1 base from V and 5 bases from J, leaving 14 bases between. Germline-derived CDR1 and CDR2 are MDHEN and SYDVKM.

The sample holds many counts of this clonotype. This chain uses TRBV16 with TRBJ2-1, with 7 bases aligning to TRBD2. Germline-derived CDR1 and CDR2 are KGHSY and FQNENV. The CDR3 has 14 residues. J was trimmed by 9 bases and V by 2 bases; bases with no gene match: 7. CDR3 sequence (DNA): TGTGCCAGCAGCCAAGGGCGGGAGTACGGTGAGCAGTTCTTC. It yields the protein CASSQGREYGEQFF.

V gene TRBV6-5 combines with J gene TRBJ2-7, with TRBD2 identical over 8 bases. Unmatched junction bases numbered 10, after V lost 2 bases and J lost 1 base. The CDR3 is made up of 17 amino acids. CDR1 is MNHEY, CDR2 SVGAGI, per germline. The CDR3 reads CASSYPSSLAVSYEQYF. The DNA for the CDR3 is TGTGCCAGCAGTTACCCATCTTCACTAGCGGTATCCTACGAGCAGTACTTC.